Listed below are T cell receptor beta chains from one sample, sequenced in a study of blood T cell repertoires in COVID-19. Only in-frame clones appear in the TCRdb table, and some are missing; sequencing was by immunoSEQ multiplex PCR. The table lists fewer than 250,000 clones, around 90% of them singletons, with over 1.5% in the top ten. Sequenced material: peripheral blood. These receptors came from a man in his sixties or seventies with acute or convalescent COVID-19. The CDR3 runs from the conserved cysteine through the conserved F or W. The order of the fields is CDR3 DNA, CDR3 protein, clone size, J gene, D gene, V gene. The D gene is left open where the match is weak. Not all rows give a size; the values are once, few, many and, for expanded clones, a class.

CDR3nt: TGCGCCAGCAGCCGGGACAGTATAGACTACGAGCAGTACTTC
CDR3aa: CASSRDSIDYEQYF
abundance: .
j_gene: TRBJ2-7
d_gene: TRBD1
v_gene: TRBV5-1

CDR3nt: TGTGCCAGCAGCCAAGATAGAGGTGGCCTTGTGGGTGAAAAACTGTTTTTT
CDR3aa: CASSQDRGGLVGEKLFF
abundance: .
j_gene: TRBJ1-4
d_gene: .
v_gene: TRBV3-1/TRBV3-2

CDR3nt: TGTGCCAGCAGCTTAGGGACTAGCGGGAGTGTCACCTACAATGAGCAGTTCTTC
CDR3aa: CASSLGTSGSVTYNEQFF
abundance: few
j_gene: TRBJ2-1
d_gene: TRBD2
v_gene: TRBV11-3

CDR3nt: TGTGCCAGCTCACGGGGGACTAGCGGGAATGAGCAGTACTTC
CDR3aa: CASSRGTSGNEQYF
abundance: .
j_gene: TRBJ2-7
d_gene: TRBD2
v_gene: TRBV18

CDR3nt: TGTGCCAGTAGCCAAGACAGGAGCCCTGGACTAGCTCCATACGAGCAGTACTTC
CDR3aa: CASSQDRSPGLAPYEQYF
abundance: .
j_gene: TRBJ2-7
d_gene: TRBD2
v_gene: TRBV19

CDR3nt: TGTGCCGGAAGGACAGGGGGCAGGAGGAACACTGAAGCTTTCTTT
CDR3aa: CAGRTGGRRNTEAFF
abundance: .
j_gene: TRBJ1-1
d_gene: TRBD1
v_gene: TRBV6-5

CDR3nt: TGCGCCAGCAGCCCGAGGTATCTCGGAATTGAAGAGACCCAGTACTTC
CDR3aa: CASSPRYLGIEETQYF
abundance: .
j_gene: TRBJ2-5
d_gene: .
v_gene: TRBV4-3

CDR3nt: TGTGCCACCAGCAGGGGAATAGCGGGAGGAAAAGGCATTGAGCAGTTCTTC
CDR3aa: CATSRGIAGGKGIEQFF
abundance: .
j_gene: TRBJ2-1
d_gene: TRBD2
v_gene: TRBV15

CDR3nt: TGTGCCAGCAGTTTATTTTCCAGCGGGAGTCAAGAGACCCAGTACTTC
CDR3aa: CASSLFSSGSQETQYF
abundance: once
j_gene: TRBJ2-5
d_gene: TRBD2
v_gene: TRBV28

CDR3nt: TGTGCCAGCAGTTACGGGACTCTGAGTGGGTATGGCTACACCTTC
CDR3aa: CASSYGTLSGYGYTF
abundance: .
j_gene: TRBJ1-2
d_gene: .
v_gene: TRBV6-5

CDR3nt: TGTGCCATCAGTGAAAGCGTGGTATCTGGGGCCAACGTCCTGACTTTC
CDR3aa: CAISESVVSGANVLTF
abundance: .
j_gene: TRBJ2-6
d_gene: .
v_gene: TRBV10-3

CDR3nt: TGTGCCAGCAGTTACCTTGGGGCCAACGTCCTGACTTTC
CDR3aa: CASSYLGANVLTF
abundance: .
j_gene: TRBJ2-6
d_gene: .
v_gene: TRBV6-5

CDR3nt: TGTGCCAGCACCTACGCAGATACGCAGTATTTT
CDR3aa: CASTYADTQYF
abundance: .
j_gene: TRBJ2-3
d_gene: .
v_gene: TRBV3-1/TRBV3-2

CDR3nt: TGTGCCAGCAGGGGACTAGCGGGAGGTCAGCAGTACTTC
CDR3aa: CASRGLAGGQQYF
abundance: .
j_gene: TRBJ2-7
d_gene: TRBD2
v_gene: TRBV5-6

CDR3nt: TGTGCCTGGAGTGTAGGGGGCTACCAAGAGACCCAGTACTTC
CDR3aa: CAWSVGGYQETQYF
abundance: .
j_gene: TRBJ2-5
d_gene: TRBD1
v_gene: TRBV30

CDR3nt: TGTGCCAGCAGTCTTCACGGGACAGGGGATGACGAGCAGTACTTC
CDR3aa: CASSLHGTGDDEQYF
abundance: .
j_gene: TRBJ2-7
d_gene: TRBD1
v_gene: TRBV6-6

CDR3nt: TGTGCCAGCAGCCAGCAGGGCATGAACACTGAAGCTTTCTTT
CDR3aa: CASSQQGMNTEAFF
abundance: once
j_gene: TRBJ1-1
d_gene: .
v_gene: TRBV5-4

CDR3nt: TGTGCCAGTAGACGGGACAGGAGGGACACCATATATTTT
CDR3aa: CASRRDRRDTIYF
abundance: .
j_gene: TRBJ1-3
d_gene: TRBD1
v_gene: TRBV19

CDR3nt: TGTGCCAGCAGCTTAGAAGCGGGCTCGAGGTTTCAGCCCCAGCATTTT
CDR3aa: CASSLEAGSRFQPQHF
abundance: .
j_gene: TRBJ1-5
d_gene: .
v_gene: TRBV7-2

CDR3nt: TGTGCCAGTTCGGGGGGCCACGAGCAGTACTTC
CDR3aa: CASSGGHEQYF
abundance: .
j_gene: TRBJ2-7
d_gene: .
v_gene: TRBV19

CDR3nt: TGTGCCAGCAGTGAAGCAGGGGGCTCCTATAATTCACCCCTCCACTTT
CDR3aa: CASSEAGGSYNSPLHF
abundance: .
j_gene: TRBJ1-6
d_gene: .
v_gene: TRBV6-1

CDR3nt: TGTGCCTGGAGTGCCTCTAACTATGGCTACACCTTC
CDR3aa: CAWSASNYGYTF
abundance: .
j_gene: TRBJ1-2
d_gene: .
v_gene: TRBV30

CDR3nt: TGTGCCAGTACCAACTTTGGGGGGGCAGATACGCAGTATTTT
CDR3aa: CASTNFGGADTQYF
abundance: .
j_gene: TRBJ2-3
d_gene: TRBD2
v_gene: TRBV19

CDR3nt: TGTGCCAGCAGTTACTGGCTAGCTGGCACAGATACGCAGTATTTT
CDR3aa: CASSYWLAGTDTQYF
abundance: once
j_gene: TRBJ2-3
d_gene: .
v_gene: TRBV6-5

CDR3nt: TGTGCCAGCAGTCGGGACAGTTACAATGAGCAGTTCTTC
CDR3aa: CASSRDSYNEQFF
abundance: few
j_gene: TRBJ2-1
d_gene: TRBD1
v_gene: TRBV6-2/TRBV6-3

CDR3nt: TGTGCCAGCAGCTTAGGGACAGGAATGAACACTGAAGCTTTCTTT
CDR3aa: CASSLGTGMNTEAFF
abundance: .
j_gene: TRBJ1-1
d_gene: TRBD1
v_gene: TRBV5-5

CDR3nt: TGTGCCAGCAGCCAGGGGGGAAATGAGCAGTTCTTC
CDR3aa: CASSQGGNEQFF
abundance: .
j_gene: TRBJ2-1
d_gene: .
v_gene: TRBV3-1/TRBV3-2

CDR3nt: TGTGCCACCAGTGATTTAGGGGGTTTACGGCAGTTCTTC
CDR3aa: CATSDLGGLRQFF
abundance: few
j_gene: TRBJ2-1
d_gene: .
v_gene: TRBV24-1

CDR3nt: TGTGCCAGCACTTTGGAGGGGCTTGGGTATGGCTACACCTTC
CDR3aa: CASTLEGLGYGYTF
abundance: once
j_gene: TRBJ1-2
d_gene: .
v_gene: TRBV5-4

CDR3nt: TGTGCCAGCAGTCAGACCGTGACTAGCGGAGTTTACAATGAGCAGTTCTTC
CDR3aa: CASSQTVTSGVYNEQFF
abundance: .
j_gene: TRBJ2-1
d_gene: TRBD2
v_gene: TRBV27